This T cell receptor (beta chain) is drawn from a study of blood T cell repertoires in COVID-19. Overall study context: From the United States, Italy and Spain came samples of acute and convalescent COVID-19. PBMCs, B-cell-depleted T cells, or T cells provided the cDNA or gDNA that made up the material.

In germline, CDR1 is GTSNPN, CDR2 SVGIG (reference sequence). Trimming took 4 bases from V and 10 from J; bases not matched to a gene: 10. The CDR3 loop spans 14 amino acids. This clone showed up just a few times. As originally analysed: Cell counts per sample came from amplifying reference gene primers. Sequenced by immunoSEQ multiplex PCR; TCRdb stores in-frame clones only, minus some. That table supplies the V and J calls and clone size; D and trimming were determined from the DNA. Of 40,000 to 50,000 clones detected, 76% appear once; the ten largest clones hold roughly 8.7%. The chain couples TRBV30 to TRBJ1-6, with TRBD1 matching over 7 bases. This TCR derives from a man between 65 and 85 years old with active or convalescent COVID-19. The sample was peripheral blood. DNA of the CDR3: TGTGCCTGGACCTTCAACAGGGGCGCCTCACCCCTCCACTTT. This gives the protein CAWTFNRGASPLHF.